Listed here are 27 T cell receptor beta chains from one sample, sequenced in a study of T cell responses to AZD1222 COVID-19 vaccine. Sequencing used immunoSEQ multiplex PCR; TCRdb keeps in-frame clones, though not all of them. The table records roughly 86,000 clones, 85% of them present only once. Sample: peripheral blood, taken 28 days after the second AZD1222 dose. The receptor set was obtained from an adult who received the AZD1222 COVID-19 vaccine.

The chain recombines TRBV9 with TRBJ2-3; 7 positions agree with TRBD2. CDR3 length: 14 amino acids. V shed 3 bases, J shed 5 bases, and the junction held 6 bases outside the gene matches. Germline V lookup: CDR1 SGDLS, CDR2 YYNGEE. CDR3 region: CASSAGLPQDTQYF. In DNA, the CDR3 is TGTGCCAGCAGCGCGGGACTACCACAAGATACGCAGTATTTT.

The chain uses TRBV12-3 or TRBV12-4 and TRBJ2-3, with 8 bases aligning to TRBD2. The CDR3 runs 13 residues. Losses at the gene ends were 6 bases for V and 3 bases for J; bases not matched to a gene: 2. The CDR3 DNA reads as TGTGCCAGCAGCGCTAGCGGGACAGATACGCAGTATTTT. Encoded protein: CASSASGTDTQYF.

This rearrangement joins TRBV27 to TRBJ1-1, with D possibly matching TRBD1 (5 bases). V lost 1 base to trimming and J lost 5 bases, with 14 bases between them. The germline CDR1 and CDR2 sequences are MNHEY and SMNVEV (reference sequence). CDR3 length: 15 residues. CDR3 in amino acids: CASSLWGGTGTEAFF. The CDR3 coding sequence is TGTGCCAGCAGTTTATGGGGAGGGACGGGTACTGAAGCTTTCTTT.

This clone was detected a few times. The gene calls are TRBV10-3 and TRBJ1-1; D is unclear. This CDR3 comprises 11 residues. Germline V gene data show CDR1 as ENHRY and CDR2 as SYGVKD. V gave up 5 bases and J gave up 10 bases, with 11 bases separating them. In DNA, the CDR3 is TGTGCCATCAGTCCGGGAGAGAGAGCTTTCTTT. This gives the protein CAISPGERAFF.

This chain connects TRBV19 to TRBJ2-1; D possibly corresponds to TRBD1 (6 bases). Trimming took 9 bases from V and 11 from J, leaving 14 bases between them. In germline, CDR1 is LNHDA, CDR2 SQIVND (reference sequence). The CDR3 has 11 residues. The CDR3 coding sequence is TGTGCCAGCAGGACGGGACAAAAGCAGTTCTTC. Translation: CASRTGQKQFF.

In this sample, this clone turned up a few times. The V and J genes are TRBV10-1 and TRBJ1-2; D gene uncertain. The CDR3 contains 13 residues. CDR1 and CDR2 (germline): WNHNN, SYGVQD (reference sequence). The V end lost 2 bases, the J end lost 9 bases, and 13 bases lay between the germline ends. The CDR3 DNA reads TGCGCCAGCAGTGAGCAACAATCCGGGAGCTACACCTTC. Amino acid sequence: CASSEQQSGSYTF.

The V gene is TRBV5-1, the J gene TRBJ2-1; 9 bases map to TRBD2. This CDR3 contains 15 residues. V shed 0 bases, J shed 3 bases, and the junction held 1 base outside the gene matches. Germline values: CDR1 SGHRS, CDR2 YFSETQ. The CDR3 sequence: CASSLGGGDYNEQFF. The CDR3 nucleotides are TGCGCCAGCAGCTTGGGCGGGGGGGACTACAATGAGCAGTTCTTC. Drawing the rest from reference TRBV5-1 and TRBJ2-1, the complete variable domain is KAGVTQTPRYLIKTRGQQVTLSCSPISGHRSVSWYQQTPGQGLQFLFEYFSETQRNKGNFPGRFSGRQFSNSRSEMNVSTLELGDSALYLCASSLGGGDYNEQFFGPGTRLTVL.

The chain carries TRBV29-1 and TRBJ1-2, with a possible D match to TRBD1 (5 bases). The V gene's germline CDR1 is SQVTM and CDR2 ANQGSEA. The CDR3 extends over 12 amino acids. Trimming pared 7 bases from V and 5 bases from J, leaving 14 bases between. Here the CDR3 DNA reads TGCAGCGCAAGGGACGATCGATATGGCTACACCTTC. Protein sequence: CSARDDRYGYTF. The whole variable domain, remainder taken from reference TRBV29-1 and TRBJ1-2, is SAVISQKPSRDICQRGTSLTIQCQVDSQVTMMFWYRQQPGQSLTLIATANQGSEATYESGFVIDKFPISRPNLTFSTLTVSNMSPEDSSIYLCSARDDRYGYTFGSGTRLTVV.

The J gene is TRBJ2-7, the V gene TRBV4-1; 11 bases match TRBD2. Germline V CDR1 and CDR2: MGHRA, YSYEKL. The CDR3 consists of 16 residues. The J segment lost 6 bases and the V segment lost 0 bases, leaving 7 bases of the junction unmatched. The CDR3 loop reads CASSQDQTSGMVEQYF. DNA of the CDR3: TGCGCCAGCAGCCAAGATCAGACTAGCGGGATGGTCGAGCAGTACTTC.

The V call is TRBV7-8, the J call TRBJ1-3; D is perhaps TRBD1 (5 bases). This CDR3 region has 16 residues. The germline CDR1 and CDR2 sequences are SGHVS and FQNEAQ. V lost 5 bases and J lost 4, with 18 bases in between. The CDR3 reads CASSPRQGARGNTIYF. CDR3 DNA sequence: TGTGCCAGCAGCCCCCGCCAGGGAGCACGGGGAAACACCATATATTTT. Complete variable domain (other parts from reference TRBV7-8 and TRBJ1-3): GAGVSQSPRYKVAKRGQDVALRCDPISGHVSLFWYQQALGQGPEFLTYFQNEAQLDKSGLPSDRFFAERPEGSVSTLKIQRTQQEDSAVYLCASSPRQGARGNTIYFGEGSWLTVV.

This clone has more than one count but fewer than ten. In the same sample, other DNA sequences code for this CDR3. This chain links TRBV11-2 with TRBJ1-1, with 7 nucleotides matching TRBD1. CDR1 and CDR2 (germline): SGHAT, FQNNGV. The CDR3 sequence is 14 residues long. V shed 1 base and J 7 bases; nucleotides not matched to a gene: 6. CDR3 nucleotides: TGTGCCAGCAGCTTAGGTGACAGGGCCGATGAAGCTTTCTTT. This encodes CASSLGDRADEAFF.

The gene calls are TRBV4-1 and TRBJ2-2, with TRBD2 identical over 9 bases. The CDR3 covers 17 residues. Germline lookup yields CDR1 MGHRA and CDR2 YSYEKL. V lost 0 bases and J lost 6; bases outside the gene matches: 8. The CDR3 DNA is TGCGCCAGCAGCCAAGATGCCCTAGCGGGAATGTCCGGGGAGCTGTTTTTT. Protein: CASSQDALAGMSGELFF.

V usage is TRBV30 and J usage is TRBJ2-1; 9 nucleotides agree with TRBD2. The CDR3 spans 13 residues. Germline CDR1 is GTSNPN and CDR2 is SVGIG (reference sequence). The J segment lost 6 bases and the V segment lost 4 bases, leaving 4 bases of the junction unmatched. DNA of the CDR3: TGTGCCTGGACTAGCGGGGCGTCCAATGAGCAGTTCTTC. Translating gives CAWTSGASNEQFF.

About this clone itself: At one of its ends the junction is not consistent with the germline gene, which may arise from a read error. V is TRBV29-1 and J is TRBJ1-1; D gene uncertain. The CDR3 extends over 16 amino acids. CDR1 SQVTM and CDR2 ANQGSEA come from the germline V gene. CDR3 nucleotide sequence: TGCAGCGTTGACATGATGATGCCGGACCTGAACGCTGAAGCTTTCTTT. Its translation is CSVDMMMPDLNAEAFF.

This clone showed up just once. The chain uses TRBV3-1 (or the pseudogene TRBV3-2) and TRBJ2-7; 8 bases line up with TRBD1. J gave up 3 bases and V 1 base, and 2 bases lay outside the gene matches. The CDR3 covers 14 residues. CDR1 is LGHDT, CDR2 YNNKEL, per germline (reference sequence). The CDR3, as DNA: TGTGCCAGCAGCCAAGGACAGGGGATCTACGAGCAGTACTTC. This sequence encodes CASSQGQGIYEQYF.

The chain couples TRBV6-6 to TRBJ1-1, with D hard to call. The CDR3 sequence is 12 residues long. Deletions cut 8 bases from V and 7 bases from J, with 14 bases between. Germline-derived CDR1 and CDR2 are MNHNY and SVGAGI (reference sequence). For the CDR3, the DNA is TGTGCCAGCCCCGACCACACACTTGAAGCTTTCTTT. Translating it yields CASPDHTLEAFF.

This clone has more than one count but fewer than ten. This chain connects TRBV19 to TRBJ1-6; no reliable D call. The CDR3 loop spans 12 amino acids. CDR1 and CDR2 (germline): LNHDA, SQIVND (reference sequence). The ends were cut back, 3 bases at V and 10 bases at J, with 7 bases in the middle. Here the CDR3 reads CASSIGASPLHF. In DNA form, the CDR3 reads TGTGCCAGTAGTATCGGAGCCTCACCCCTCCACTTT. The whole variable domain, remainder taken from reference TRBV19 and TRBJ1-6, is DGGITQSPKYLFRKEGQNVTLSCEQNLNHDAMYWYRQDPGQGLRLIYYSQIVNDFQKGDIAEGYSVSREKKESFPLTVTSAQKNPTAFYLCASSIGASPLHFGNGTRLTVT.

The chain recombines TRBV5-1 with TRBJ2-7, with D hard to call. Trimming took 1 base from V and 0 from J, leaving 11 bases between them. The CDR3 is made up of 15 amino acids. Germline V gene sequence: CDR1 SGHRS, CDR2 YFSETQ. This CDR3 is CASSLKQSGSYEQYF. The CDR3 nucleotides read TGCGCCAGCAGCTTGAAGCAGTCCGGCTCCTACGAGCAGTACTTC.

This clone was counted a few times. CDR3 protein: CASRTSGGYNEQFF. The CDR3 region has the DNA TGCGCCAGCAGAACTAGCGGGGGCTACAATGAGCAGTTCTTC. This chain joins TRBV5-1 and TRBJ2-1; 11 nucleotides line up with TRBD2. Germline CDR1 reads SGHRS; CDR2 reads YFSETQ. J lost 3 bases, V lost 5 bases, and 1 base had no gene match. The CDR3 is made up of 14 amino acids.

This chain connects TRBV28 to TRBJ2-5, with D perhaps matching TRBD2 (6 bases). The CDR3 runs to 14 residues. Per germline, CDR1 MDHEN and CDR2 SYDVKM. Trimming removed 4 bases from V and 9 bases from J, with 18 bases in between. DNA for the CDR3: TGTGCCAGCAGTTCGGGAGCAGCCCCAGTGGCCCAGTACTTC. The encoded protein is CASSSGAAPVAQYF.

The CDR3 nucleotides are TGTGCCAGCTGCTTGACTGGAGGAAAACTGTTTTTT. This sequence encodes CASCLTGGKLFF. The chain combines TRBV21-1 with TRBJ1-4. TRBV21-1 is deemed a pseudogene. There are 12 residues in the CDR3.

Only one count was recorded for this clone. The V gene is TRBV9, the J gene TRBJ1-1; D call uncertain. V lost 4 bases to trimming and J lost 3 bases, with 16 bases between them. This CDR3 is built from 15 residues. CDR1 is SGDLS, CDR2 YYNGEE, per germline. CDR3 loop: CASSPHTGIYTEAFF. As DNA, the CDR3 is TGTGCCAGCAGCCCCCACACGGGGATTTACACTGAAGCTTTCTTT.

The rearrangement uses TRBV28 and TRBJ1-5; D is ambiguous. The ends were cut back, 3 bases at V and 6 bases at J, with 3 bases in the middle. The CDR3 covers 11 residues. Germline values: CDR1 MDHEN, CDR2 SYDVKM. CDR3 residues: CASSFRQPQHF. The CDR3 bases are TGTGCCAGCAGTTTCCGTCAGCCCCAGCATTTT.

The V gene is TRBV3-1 (or the pseudogene TRBV3-2), the J gene TRBJ2-1, with 9 bases identical to TRBD2. Germline V CDR1 and CDR2: LGHDT, YNNKEL (reference sequence). The CDR3 runs to 15 residues. Unmatched junction bases numbered 6, after V lost 0 bases and J lost 9 bases. The CDR3 spells CASSQDWAGGLEQFF. The CDR3 nucleotides are TGTGCCAGCAGCCAAGATTGGGCGGGGGGGCTTGAGCAGTTCTTC.

The chain joins TRBV2 to TRBJ2-5, with 8 bases that match TRBD1. The germline CDR1 and CDR2 sequences are SNHLY and FYNNEI. This CDR3 has 15 amino acids. The ends lost 5 bases at V and 4 bases at J; junction bases unmatched: 9. The CDR3 protein is CASSPDRGSVETQYF. CDR3 in DNA: TGTGCCAGCAGTCCCGACAGGGGCTCTGTAGAGACCCAGTACTTC. The complete variable domain, with remaining parts taken from reference TRBV2 and TRBJ2-5, reads EPEVTQTPSHQVTQMGQEVILRCVPISNHLYFYWYRQILGQKVEFLVSFYNNEISEKSEIFDDQFSVERPDGSNFTLKIRSTKLEDSAMYFCASSPDRGSVETQYFGPGTRLLVL.

This chain connects TRBV5-1 to TRBJ2-2; perhaps TRBD2 as D (7 bases). Trimming took 1 base from V and 4 from J, leaving 20 bases between them. Germline V gives CDR1 SGHRS, CDR2 YFSETQ. The CDR3 runs 18 residues. The CDR3 sequence: CASSLMPSRGAGTGELFF. CDR3 sequence (DNA): TGCGCCAGCAGCTTGATGCCCTCCCGGGGGGCGGGCACCGGGGAGCTGTTTTTT.

J is TRBJ2-7 and V is TRBV5-6; D gene uncertain. Germline CDR1 is SGHDT and CDR2 is YYEEEE. This CDR3 is built from 12 residues. The V end was cut by 2 bases, the J end by 3 bases, with 6 bases between. The CDR3 DNA follows: TGTGCCAGCAGCTTAACGGTCTACGAGCAGTACTTC. Its protein product is CASSLTVYEQYF.